These 2 T cell receptor beta chains were sequenced from one sample in a study of cytomegalovirus exposure and HLA in healthy donors. The primer mix had 60 Vbeta and 13 Jbeta primers. The assay was immunoSEQ multiplex PCR, and TCRdb's table has in-frame clones only and misses some. The sample has 100,000 to 120,000 clones, around 70% seen once. The sequencing sample was made of PBMCs. These receptors were obtained from a man aged 25 to 40 in good health and CMV-seronegative.

V usage is TRBV7-2 and J usage is TRBJ1-2; 10 bases align to TRBD1. Germline V gene sequence: CDR1 SGHTA, CDR2 FQGNSA. V was pared by 6 bases and J by 6 bases, with 7 bases of the junction left unmatched. This CDR3 is 14 amino acids long. The CDR3 loop reads CASSPKTGGDGYTF. In DNA form, the CDR3 reads TGTGCCAGCAGTCCAAAGACAGGGGGCGATGGCTACACCTTC.

The chain is built from TRBV2 and TRBJ1-2; no clear D. V was shortened by 0 bases and J by 4 bases, with 6 bases between the two germline ends. Germline V gene sequence: CDR1 SNHLY, CDR2 FYNNEI. This CDR3 contains 13 residues. The chain's CDR3 is CASSEASGYGYTF. The CDR3 nucleotides read TGTGCCAGCAGTGAAGCATCGGGCTATGGCTACACCTTC. Combining the CDR3 with reference TRBV2 and TRBJ1-2 gives the whole variable domain EPEVTQTPSHQVTQMGQEVILRCVPISNHLYFYWYRQILGQKVEFLVSFYNNEISEKSEIFDDQFSVERPDGSNFTLKIRSTKLEDSAMYFCASSEASGYGYTFGSGTRLTVV.